Detailed here is one T cell receptor beta chain. This clonotype was found once. It lacks a known antigen. There are no base qualities to consult, and no much larger clone falls within one base. One read provides weak support. The record originates from a study of T-cell reconstitution after alpha-beta-depleted transplantation in children (dated by TCRdb to the mid-2010s). Study-wide context: Using TCR repertoire profiling, the study quantitatively followed how T-cell immune reconstitution unfolded in children after TCRalphabeta/CD19-depleted allogeneic hematopoietic cell transplantation.

V lost 4 bases and J lost 2 bases, and the count of bases not matched to a germline gene is 18. From cysteine to phenylalanine, the CDR3 is 20 amino acids long. Of the read, only the CDR3 DNA is kept; its 60 bases are in frame from base 1. The germline V gene (reference sequence) gives CDR1 as DFQATT and CDR2 as SNEGSKA. Study-level results and caveats: Over subsequent months, a decline in hyperexpanded clone frequencies was noted, and after one year, T-cell counts and TCRbeta diversity were mostly ascribed to newly produced T cells. In some patients, the high TCRbeta diversity seen at day 60 was put down to recipient T cells and intrathymic progenitors that had survived conditioning. The apparently early recovery of alphabetaT-cell counts about two months after transplant reportedly depended on only several hundred rapidly expanded clones that came from non-depleted graft cells.

What this sample's treatment or condition label stands for: allogeneic hematopoietic cell transplantation with graft depleted of TCRalphabeta T cells and CD19 B cells. The transplant recipients were children given TCRalphabeta/CD19-depleted allogeneic hematopoietic cell grafts. Library preparation used PCR. The run used an Illumina HiSeq 2500. Molecular barcoding was employed in the preparation of TCR libraries, with unique molecular identifiers being used to normalize TCRbeta repertoire quantification. The public reads were run again by TCRdb, first through fastp at Q25 and then through MiXCR, and only productive beta chains were kept. Each record represents a unique CDR3 protein, reported with the most common genes and DNA among its rows. The sample includes roughly 500,000 distinct CDR3 sequences, with over 9.5% observed a single time. The ten largest clones add up to roughly 2% of the sample.

Here the chain combines TRBV20-1 and TRBJ2-1, with TRBD2 identical over 12 junction bases. The sample consisted of PBMCs, taken before TCRalphabeta/CD19-depleted stem cell transplant. The TCR was taken from a child under 10 years old with inherited bone marrow failure, due to receive a stem cell transplant. The DNA sequence is given as TGCAGTGCTACCGGCCGTGCTAGCGGGAGGGCCTTTGGAGCCTACAATGAGCAGTTCTTC. This encodes CSATGRASGRAFGAYNEQFF.